This T cell receptor (beta chain) appears in the sequencing data of a study of blood T cell repertoires in COVID-19. At the level of the study: Both acute and convalescent COVID-19 samples were obtained from the United States, Italy and Spain. PBMCs, B-cell-depleted T cells, or T cells provided the cDNA or gDNA that made up the material.

The germline V gene has CDR1 KGHSH and CDR2 LQKENI. Trimming removed 6 bases from V and 1 base from J, with 10 bases in between. The CDR3 extends over 13 amino acids. Here immunoSEQ multiplex PCR was the method, and the copy in TCRdb shows in-frame clones only, minus some. The sample gives under 200,000 clones, 86% of which show up once; roughly 3.3% is in the top ten. J is TRBJ2-7 and V is TRBV18; D uncertain. Material: peripheral blood. This clonotype was sampled from a man aged 65 to 79 with acute or convalescent COVID-19. CDR3 DNA: TGTGCCAGCTCTCCAAGCAGGTCCTACGAGCAGTACTTC. Amino acid sequence: CASSPSRSYEQYF.